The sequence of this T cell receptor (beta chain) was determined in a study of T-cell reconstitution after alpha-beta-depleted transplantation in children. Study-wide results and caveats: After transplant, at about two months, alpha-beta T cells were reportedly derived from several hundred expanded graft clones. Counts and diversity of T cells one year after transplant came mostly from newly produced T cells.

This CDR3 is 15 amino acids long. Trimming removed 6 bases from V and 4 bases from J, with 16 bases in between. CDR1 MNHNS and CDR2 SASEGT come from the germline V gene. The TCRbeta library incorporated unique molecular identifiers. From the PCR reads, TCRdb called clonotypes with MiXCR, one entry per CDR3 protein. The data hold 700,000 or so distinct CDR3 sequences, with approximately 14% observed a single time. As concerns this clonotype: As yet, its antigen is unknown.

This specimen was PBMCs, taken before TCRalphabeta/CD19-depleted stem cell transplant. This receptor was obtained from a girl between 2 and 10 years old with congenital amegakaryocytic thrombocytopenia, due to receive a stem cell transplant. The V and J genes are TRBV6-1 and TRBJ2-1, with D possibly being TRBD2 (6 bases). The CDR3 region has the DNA TGTGCCAGCAGGCTCCTCGGGAGTGATTACAATGAGCAGTTCTTC. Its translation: CASRLLGSDYNEQFF.